A selection of T cell receptor beta chains follows, all from one sample in a study of type 1 regulatory T cells. From the reads, TCRdb called clonotypes with MiXCR, one entry per CDR3 protein. The table records approximately 90,000 distinct CDR3 sequences, about a third of them present only once. The sequenced sample consisted of CD4+ T cells, either the whole sample or a sorted fraction (not recorded which). The receptors originated from a human donor in good health. CDR3s include the opening cysteine and the closing phenylalanine or tryptophan. The D gene is left open where the match is weak. Clone size is not always given. Where it is, it says once, few, many or a class for expanded clones.

abundance,d_gene,j_gene,v_gene,CDR3aa,CDR3nt
.,TRBD1,TRBJ2-4,TRBV15,CATRPAGQGANIQYF,TGTGCCACCAGGCCCGCCGGACAGGGGGCGAACATTCAGTACTTC
.,.,TRBJ2-1,TRBV7-2,CASSRGSYNEQFF,TGTGCCAGCAGTCGGGGCAGCTACAATGAGCAGTTCTTC
.,TRBD2,TRBJ2-3,TRBV20-1,CSALTSGNTDTQYF,TGCAGTGCTCTTACTAGCGGGAACACAGATACGCAGTATTTT
.,.,TRBJ2-2,TRBV29-1,CSVDTNTGELFF,TGCAGCGTTGACACGAACACCGGGGAGCTGTTTTTT
few,.,TRBJ2-5,TRBV7-9,CASSLSPEETQYF,TGTGCCAGCAGCTTATCCCCGGAAGAGACCCAGTACTTC
.,TRBD1,TRBJ2-7,TRBV28,CASSTTGGEQYF,TGTGCCAGCAGCACTACAGGGGGCGAGCAGTACTTC
many,.,TRBJ2-7,TRBV6-1,CASSVQGKSTYEQYF,TGTGCCAGCAGTGTACAGGGAAAGTCCACCTACGAGCAGTACTTC
.,.,TRBJ1-1,TRBV14,CASSQARLTEAFF,TGTGCCAGCAGCCAAGCCAGACTTACTGAAGCTTTCTTT
.,TRBD1,TRBJ2-6,TRBV11-2,CASSSVKGGTGVSGANVLTF,TGTGCCAGCAGCTCCGTTAAGGGGGGGACAGGGGTTTCTGGGGCCAACGTCCTGACTTTC
few,.,TRBJ2-5,TRBV11-1,CASSLAIMAGQETQYF,TGTGCCAGCAGCTTAGCAATCATGGCGGGTCAAGAGACCCAGTACTTC
few,.,TRBJ2-7,TRBV5-5,CASSPPGPYEQYF,TGTGCCAGCAGCCCTCCGGGGCCCTACGAGCAGTACTTC
.,.,TRBJ2-2,TRBV5-5,CASSLVASLGGGELFF,TGTGCCAGCAGCTTGGTGGCTAGTTTGGGTGGCGGGGAGCTGTTTTTT
many,.,TRBJ1-2,TRBV20-1,CSARGPNEGYTF,TGCAGTGCTAGAGGCCCAAATGAGGGCTACACCTTC
few,.,TRBJ2-1,TRBV15,CATSRDVGLAQFF,TGTGCCACCAGCAGAGATGTGGGACTTGCGCAGTTCTTC
many,.,TRBJ2-3,TRBV13,CASSFGDTQYF,TGTGCCAGCAGCTTTGGAGATACGCAGTATTTT
few,.,TRBJ2-6,TRBV3-1,CASSQRSGPGANVLTF,TGTGCCAGCAGCCAAAGGTCAGGGCCTGGGGCCAACGTCCTGACTTTC
.,.,TRBJ2-1,TRBV20-1,CSAINPRDLWNEQFF,TGCAGTGCTATTAATCCACGGGATTTATGGAATGAGCAGTTCTTC
few,TRBD1,TRBJ2-7,TRBV10-3,CAISESRTGGYEQYF,TGTGCCATCAGTGAGTCTAGGACAGGAGGTTACGAGCAGTACTTC
.,TRBD2,TRBJ2-1,TRBV7-3,CASSAGTSGNIYNEQFF,TGTGCCAGCAGTGCCGGGACTAGCGGGAATATCTACAATGAGCAGTTCTTC
.,TRBD1,TRBJ2-2,TRBV19,CASKKGADTGELFF,TGTGCCAGTAAAAAGGGGGCGGACACCGGGGAGCTGTTTTTT
few,TRBD1,TRBJ2-5,TRBV10-3,CAISDRGRGETQYF,TGTGCCATCAGTGACAGGGGGCGAGGAGAGACCCAGTACTTC
many,.,TRBJ2-1,TRBV15,CATSREASDNEQFF,TGTGCCACCAGCAGAGAGGCTAGCGACAATGAGCAGTTCTTC
once,TRBD2,TRBJ2-1,TRBV5-5,CASSLEIFSGGLTSYNEQFF,TGTGCCAGCAGCTTGGAAATCTTCAGCGGGGGCCTAACTTCCTACAATGAGCAGTTCTTC
.,TRBD1,TRBJ1-1,TRBV27,CASSSGTGWITDAFF,TGTGCCAGCAGTTCCGGGACAGGGTGGATCACTGATGCTTTCTTT
.,TRBD1,TRBJ1-1,TRBV20-1,CSARDWSGGGRAFF,TGCAGTGCTAGAGATTGGTCAGGGGGCGGGAGAGCTTTCTTT
few,.,TRBJ1-2,TRBV29-1,CSVARQDYGYTF,TGCAGCGTAGCAAGACAGGACTATGGCTACACCTTC
few,.,TRBJ2-7,TRBV12-3/TRBV12-4,CANSSGTGASYEQYF,TGTGCCAACAGCTCCGGGACGGGGGCCTCCTACGAGCAGTACTTC
.,.,TRBJ2-3,TRBV5-1,CASSLDERDTQYF,TGCGCCAGCAGCTTGGATGAAAGAGATACGCAGTATTTT
many,.,TRBJ1-1,TRBV18,CASSPQGPEAFF,TGTGCCAGCTCACCACAGGGCCCTGAAGCTTTCTTT
few,TRBD1,TRBJ2-7,TRBV20-1,CSAGQGLSYEQYF,TGCAGTGCTGGACAGGGTCTTTCCTACGAGCAGTACTTC
.,TRBD1,TRBJ2-7,TRBV5-8,CASSLASGTGYEQYF,TGTGCCAGCAGCTTGGCCTCTGGGACAGGCTACGAGCAGTACTTC
.,.,TRBJ1-1,TRBV18,CASSASGAEAFF,TGTGCCAGCTCGGCCTCGGGCGCTGAAGCTTTCTTT